The rows below give T cell receptor beta chains drawn from one sample of a study of blood T cell repertoires in COVID-19. Only in-frame clones appear in the TCRdb table, and some are missing; sequencing was by immunoSEQ multiplex PCR. The table has 150,000 to 200,000 clones, around 81% seen once. The specimen was peripheral blood. These receptors were taken from an elderly woman with COVID-19, enrolled during active disease. CDR3s include the opening cysteine and the closing phenylalanine or tryptophan. The D gene is left open where the match is weak. Size is stated for part of the rows, as once, few or many counts, or as a class when the clone is expanded.

TRBJ2-7	once	TRBV6-1	TRBD2	CASSEVGGSSYEQYF	TGTGCCAGCAGTGAAGTCGGCGGGAGCTCCTACGAGCAGTACTTC
TRBJ2-3	.	TRBV7-8	.	CASSSYLPEDTQYF	TGTGCCAGCAGCTCCTACCTTCCGGAGGATACGCAGTATTTT
TRBJ2-5	.	TRBV28	.	CASSPTNVQGLLRETQYF	TGTGCCAGCAGCCCCACAAACGTACAGGGATTATTACGAGAGACCCAGTACTTC
TRBJ2-7	.	TRBV29-1	TRBD1	CSVRTGEREQYF	TGCAGCGTCCGGACAGGGGAAAGGGAGCAGTACTTC
TRBJ1-5	.	TRBV6-5	.	CASSAIPGQPQHF	TGTGCCAGCAGCGCCATCCCCGGTCAGCCCCAGCATTTT
TRBJ2-3	.	TRBV7-2	.	CASSFWGGTDTQYF	TGTGCCAGCAGCTTCTGGGGGGGCACAGATACGCAGTATTTT
TRBJ1-1	once	TRBV7-6	TRBD1	CASSLGQGRGNTEAFF	TGTGCCAGCAGCTTGGGACAGGGGAGGGGGAACACTGAAGCTTTCTTT
TRBJ2-7	.	TRBV7-2	TRBD2	CASSSRTSGRNSYREQYF	TGTGCCAGCAGCTCCCGGACTAGCGGGAGAAACTCCTACCGCGAGCAGTACTTC
TRBJ2-1	few	TRBV10-2	.	CASSDPPASYNEQFF	TGCGCCAGCAGTGATCCTCCCGCGTCCTACAATGAGCAGTTCTTC
TRBJ2-1	once	TRBV7-9	TRBD1	CASSFTGTDNEQFF	TGTGCCAGCAGCTTCACCGGGACAGACAATGAGCAGTTCTTC
TRBJ1-2	.	TRBV4-3	TRBD1	CASSQATAGGVGGYTF	TGCGCCAGCAGCCAAGCGACCGCAGGGGGCGTAGGAGGCTACACCTTC
TRBJ1-2	.	TRBV19	TRBD1	CASSIGRTGYGYTF	TGTGCCAGTAGTATAGGGCGGACAGGGTATGGCTACACCTTC
TRBJ1-6	.	TRBV4-1	TRBD1	CASSQDRGSPLHF	TGCGCCAGCAGCCAGGACAGGGGGTCACCCCTCCACTTT
TRBJ1-2	.	TRBV2	TRBD1	CASGTGFNYGYTF	TGTGCCAGCGGGACAGGGTTTAACTATGGCTACACCTTC
TRBJ2-2	.	TRBV7-9	TRBD1	CASSSATGARTGELFF	TGTGCCAGCAGCTCAGCGACAGGGGCGAGGACCGGGGAGCTGTTTTTT
TRBJ2-7	.	TRBV3-1/TRBV3-2	.	CASSHGGDYEQYF	TGTGCCAGCAGCCACGGCGGAGACTACGAGCAGTACTTC
TRBJ1-1	.	TRBV5-8	.	CASSLVLIWRAGTEAFF	TGTGCCAGCAGCTTGGTCCTTATTTGGCGGGCTGGCACTGAAGCTTTCTTT
TRBJ2-7	.	TRBV27	TRBD1	CASRKNTGVPYEQYF	TGTGCCAGCAGGAAGAATACAGGGGTGCCCTACGAGCAGTACTTC
TRBJ2-1	.	TRBV7-6	TRBD2	CASSLASGGAGEQFF	TGTGCCAGCAGCTTAGCTAGCGGGGGGGCAGGGGAGCAGTTCTTC
TRBJ2-3	.	TRBV5-6	TRBD2	CASSPGLAGNTDTQYF	TGTGCCAGCAGCCCTGGACTAGCGGGGAACACAGATACGCAGTATTTT
TRBJ2-7	few	TRBV5-1	TRBD2	CASSFGASGRMTGEQYF	TGCGCCAGCAGCTTCGGGGCTAGCGGGAGGATGACGGGGGAGCAGTACTTC
TRBJ2-2	.	TRBV9	TRBD2	CASSREGGRKATGELFF	TGTGCCAGCAGCCGGGAGGGGGGGCGAAAGGCCACCGGGGAGCTGTTTTTT
TRBJ2-5	.	TRBV18	.	CASSPSRSQETQYF	TGTGCCAGCTCACCGTCCAGGTCCCAAGAGACCCAGTACTTC
TRBJ2-1	.	TRBV9	TRBD2	CASSGPRLAGMEEQFF	TGTGCCAGCAGCGGACCGCGACTAGCGGGTATGGAAGAGCAGTTCTTC
TRBJ1-5	.	TRBV19	.	CASSSSGRGGNQPQHF	TGTGCCAGTAGTTCCAGCGGGCGAGGTGGCAATCAGCCCCAGCATTTT
TRBJ2-1	once	TRBV28	TRBD1	CASSPGTARNEQFF	TGTGCCAGCAGTCCCGGGACAGCCCGAAATGAGCAGTTCTTC
TRBJ2-5	.	TRBV4-3	.	CASSPWTNPQETQYF	TGCGCCAGCAGTCCTTGGACAAACCCGCAAGAGACCCAGTACTTC
TRBJ1-4	.	TRBV7-2	.	CASSLDFHGEKLFF	TGTGCCAGCAGCTTAGACTTCCACGGTGAAAAACTGTTTTTT
TRBJ1-2	.	TRBV4-3	.	CASSQDEGHRYGYTF	TGCGCCAGCAGCCAAGATGAAGGACATCGCTATGGCTACACCTTC
TRBJ1-2	.	TRBV19	.	CASNNRVEDGYTF	TGTGCCAGTAATAACAGGGTAGAGGATGGCTACACCTTC
TRBJ2-7	.	TRBV6-5	TRBD1	CASSYGGQGSYEQYF	TGTGCCAGCAGTTACGGGGGACAGGGCTCCTACGAGCAGTACTTC
TRBJ1-2	.	TRBV6-6	.	CASSPQGSYTF	TGTGCCAGCAGCCCTCAGGGCAGCTACACCTTC
TRBJ2-1	.	TRBV2	TRBD2	CASSGASGSLSSYNEQFF	TGTGCCAGCAGTGGAGCTAGCGGGTCACTAAGCTCCTACAATGAGCAGTTCTTC
TRBJ2-1	.	TRBV7-2	TRBD1	CASSLERGPRNEQFF	TGTGCCAGCAGCTTAGAGAGGGGGCCAAGGAATGAGCAGTTCTTC
TRBJ2-7	.	TRBV11-2	TRBD2	CASSPLTSGPWEQYF	TGTGCCAGCAGCCCGTTGACTAGCGGTCCGTGGGAGCAGTACTTC
TRBJ2-5	few	TRBV5-1	TRBD2	CASSAGTSRETQYF	TGCGCCAGCAGCGCCGGGACTAGTCGGGAGACCCAGTACTTC
TRBJ1-1	.	TRBV29-1	.	CSGSGEGNTEAFF	TGCAGCGGCTCAGGTGAGGGGAACACTGAAGCTTTCTTT
TRBJ1-4	.	TRBV18	TRBD1	CASSRDPTGTGDEKLFF	TGTGCCAGCTCACGTGACCCAACCGGGACAGGGGACGAAAAACTGTTTTTT
TRBJ2-7	few	TRBV28	TRBD1	CASSFTGGHEQYF	TGTGCCAGCAGTTTTACAGGGGGCCACGAGCAGTACTTC
TRBJ2-7	.	TRBV5-1	TRBD2	CASSLPSGGREQYF	TGCGCCAGCAGCTTGCCTAGCGGGGGCCGAGAGCAGTACTTC
TRBJ2-1	.	TRBV7-2	.	CASSLAADNEQFF	TGTGCCAGCAGCTTAGCAGCCGACAATGAGCAGTTCTTC
TRBJ1-4	.	TRBV7-2	.	CASGIGAGFEKLFF	TGTGCCAGCGGCATTGGAGCGGGATTTGAAAAACTGTTTTTT
TRBJ1-5	.	TRBV12-3/TRBV12-4	.	CASSKGSDQPQHF	TGTGCCAGCAGTAAGGGTAGCGATCAGCCCCAGCATTTT
TRBJ1-3	.	TRBV5-1	.	CASSLEPSGSGNTIYF	TGCGCCAGCAGCTTGGAGCCCTCTGGCTCTGGAAACACCATATATTTT
TRBJ2-3	.	TRBV5-4	.	CASSRGGISDTQYF	TGTGCCAGCAGCAGGGGGGGGATCTCAGATACGCAGTATTTT
TRBJ1-4	once	TRBV27	TRBD1	CASRLYSTGVNEKLFF	TGTGCCAGCCGACTGTACTCGACAGGGGTTAATGAAAAACTGTTTTTT
TRBJ2-7	few	TRBV15	.	CATSLQGEGEQYF	TGTGCCACCAGTTTACAGGGAGAAGGCGAGCAGTACTTC
TRBJ2-1	.	TRBV6-6	TRBD2	CASRKGLAVNEQFF	TGTGCCAGCAGAAAGGGACTAGCGGTTAATGAGCAGTTCTTC
TRBJ2-5	.	TRBV7-9	.	CASSSGMKTQYF	TGTGCCAGCAGCTCGGGTATGAAGACCCAGTACTTC
TRBJ2-7	.	TRBV15	.	CATSRTGGFEQYF	TGTGCCACCAGCAGGACCGGGGGTTTCGAGCAGTACTTC
TRBJ2-7	.	TRBV4-3	.	CASSQRAGYEQYF	TGCGCCAGCAGCCAGAGGGCAGGCTACGAGCAGTACTTC
TRBJ2-1	few	TRBV6-6	TRBD2	CASSYSGTSSPNEQFF	TGTGCCAGCAGTTACTCCGGGACTAGCAGCCCCAATGAGCAGTTCTTC
TRBJ2-7	.	TRBV6-5	.	CASSYSRGYEQYF	TGTGCCAGCAGTTACTCGCGAGGGTACGAGCAGTACTTC